This entry concerns a single T cell receptor beta chain. The antigen remains unidentified. This sample stems from a study of siplizumab effects on memory and regulatory T cells. The method was immunoSEQ multiplex PCR; TCRdb's version includes in-frame clones alone and lacks a portion of them. The sample records some 65,000 clones, roughly 88% being singletons. Study-wide results and limits: Mapping to unstimulated subsets was achieved for only a minor fraction of alloreactive clones.

The V and J ends lost 6 bases and 4 bases respectively, with 10 bases between them. Germline V gene lookup returns CDR1 SNHLY and CDR2 FYNNEI. This CDR3 region has 13 residues. Sequenced: Tregs sorted from blood. The clonotype was recovered from a human donor in good health. The chain recombines TRBV2 with TRBJ1-5; D possibly corresponds to TRBD1 (5 bases). CDR3 DNA sequence: TGTGCCAGCAGGAACAGGCGGAATCAGCCCCAGCATTTT. Translated: CASRNRRNQPQHF.